The rows below give T cell receptor beta chains drawn from one sample of a study of CD8+CD57+ T cells in acquired aplastic anemia. Each CDR3 protein is one row after TCRdb ran MiXCR on the reads. The sample includes about 160,000 distinct CDR3 sequences, roughly two thirds seen only once; the top ten take 40% to 55%. Sequenced sample: sorted CD4+, CD8+, or CD8+CD57+ T cells (not recorded which) from PBMCs. The receptors originated from a human donor with aplastic anemia. CDR3s leave out the opening cysteine and the closing phenylalanine or tryptophan. The order of the fields is J gene, V gene, CDR3 protein.

TRBJ1-2	TRBV10-3	AISEGGNGYT
TRBJ2-1	TRBV9	ASSVDGFRPAEQF
TRBJ2-3	TRBV7-8	ASSALQGSEDTQY
TRBJ2-5	TRBV29-1	SVGQGRWETQY
TRBJ2-7	TRBV29-1	SVEVRGTSYEQY
TRBJ2-1	TRBV6-2/TRBV6-3	ASSFGQGGNEQF
TRBJ1-1	TRBV9	ASSSRQGGGTEAF
TRBJ2-7	TRBV5-1	ASSFAGGPGLGEQY
TRBJ2-7	TRBV10-3	AISDHGTGPSGQY
TRBJ2-3	TRBV29-1	SVAGLAGGTDTQY
TRBJ1-6	TRBV20-1	SARVSPRTDNSPLH
TRBJ1-1	TRBV7-9	ASSPDRGNTEAF
TRBJ1-2	TRBV10-3	AISELGHPAGGYT
TRBJ1-2	TRBV7-2	ASSFPGRGDGYT
TRBJ2-7	TRBV2	ASTRTSGGSYEQY
TRBJ2-3	TRBV7-9	ASSSLGGHGADTQY
TRBJ2-3	TRBV15	ATSSALAGGPTDTQY
TRBJ1-1	TRBV24-1	ATSDSGTEAF
TRBJ1-4	TRBV10-3	AISAAATNEKLF
TRBJ1-2	TRBV25-1	ASKGGHYYGYT
TRBJ2-7	TRBV19	ASRAPILAGGPSEQY
TRBJ2-5	TRBV24-1	ATSRGPWENQY
TRBJ1-3	TRBV20-1	SAYDLSGNTIY
TRBJ2-3	TRBV7-8	ASSLVGGTDTQY
TRBJ2-5	TRBV7-4	ASQDSGLQTQY
TRBJ2-5	TRBV20-1	SARDTLGGSIQETQY
TRBJ2-7	TRBV2	ASSFTDRANYEQY
TRBJ2-1	TRBV19	ASSISLGTGIMDEQF
TRBJ2-1	TRBV7-2	ASSQISAPGSGDRNEQF
TRBJ1-5	TRBV24-1	ATSDYGQPQH
TRBJ1-3	TRBV9	ASSVAAGGTIY
TRBJ2-1	TRBV7-9	ASSFRSGNSYNEQF
TRBJ1-1	TRBV6-1	ASRFSDTEAF
TRBJ1-2	TRBV2	ASSVGCSNYGYT
TRBJ2-3	TRBV7-2	ASSLRKPSILGTDTQY
TRBJ2-7	TRBV24-1	ARAGGRETYEQY
TRBJ2-7	TRBV9	SSSVSISNYEQY
TRBJ1-2	TRBV25-1	ASRPRTGGGISGYT
TRBJ2-7	TRBV5-1	AGSPSGTYEQY
TRBJ1-6	TRBV15	ATSRARGGSANSPLH
TRBJ2-6	TRBV20-1	SASRAGANVLT